A selection of T cell receptor beta chains follows, all from one sample in a study of CD8+CD57+ T cells in acquired aplastic anemia. TCRdb re-called the reads with MiXCR, one entry per CDR3 protein. The repertoire holds approximately 200,000 distinct CDR3 sequences, with roughly half as singletons. Input material: sorted CD4+, CD8+, or CD8+CD57+ T cells (not recorded which) from PBMCs. All receptors come from a human donor in good health, serving as a control. CDR3s include the opening cysteine and the closing phenylalanine or tryptophan. D genes are given only for firm matches. Clone size appears in some rows only: once, few, many, or a class for an expanded clone.

>few|TRBJ1-2|.|TRBV15
TGTGCCACCTCCTTAGGCTATGGCTACACCTTC
CATSLGYGYTF
>.|TRBJ1-5|.|TRBV20-1
TGCAGTGCTAGAGATCCTCGTAGCAATCAGCCCCAGCATTTT
CSARDPRSNQPQHF
>few|TRBJ2-5|TRBD2|TRBV2
TGTGCCAGCAGTCATAGGACTAGCCAAGAGACCCAGTACTTC
CASSHRTSQETQYF
>.|TRBJ1-1|TRBD1|TRBV2
TGTGCCAGCAGTAGCCGCGCGGGACAGGGGCAGACGCTGGGCACTGAAGCTTTCTTT
CASSSRAGQGQTLGTEAFF
>few|TRBJ1-2|.|TRBV24-1
TGTGCCACCAGTGCGGGGACCTATGGCTACACCTTC
CATSAGTYGYTF
>.|TRBJ1-1|.|TRBV7-8
TGTGCCAGCAAAGAAACAAGGAACACTGAAGCTTTCTTT
CASKETRNTEAFF
>many|TRBJ2-7|TRBD1|TRBV28
TGTGCCAGCAGTGCCGCCGGGACAGTCTACGAGCAGTACTTC
CASSAAGTVYEQYF
>.|TRBJ1-4|TRBD1|TRBV19
TGTGCCAGTGCCGGACAGGGGGCAGATAATGAAAAACTGTTTTTT
CASAGQGADNEKLFF
>many|TRBJ2-7|.|TRBV5-1
TGCGCCAGCAGCTTGGGTGGGGGCCTCTCCTACGAGCAGTACTTC
CASSLGGGLSYEQYF
>.|TRBJ2-7|.|TRBV10-1
TGCGCCACAAAGGGTTCGGGGCCCACGGATTCCTACGAGCAGTACTTC
CATKGSGPTDSYEQYF
>many|TRBJ2-7|.|TRBV3-1
TGTGCCAGCACCCGTCCCTACGAGCAGTACTTC
CASTRPYEQYF
>many|TRBJ2-3|TRBD2|TRBV9
TGTGCCAGCAGCGTAAACGGACTAGCGGGGGCAGAGTCGCAGTATTTT
CASSVNGLAGAESQYF
>.|TRBJ1-2|.|TRBV20-1
TGCAGTGCTCTACTAGCGGGGGGGTTCCATGGCTACACCTTC
CSALLAGGFHGYTF
>many|TRBJ2-5|TRBD1|TRBV19
TGTGCCAGTAGTCCGTGGACAGGGGGCCGTGGGGAGACCCAGTACTTC
CASSPWTGGRGETQYF
>few|TRBJ1-1|.|TRBV5-8
TGTGCCAGCAGGCGTAGGATCGGAAGGACTGGAGCTTTCTTT
CASRRRIGRTGAFF